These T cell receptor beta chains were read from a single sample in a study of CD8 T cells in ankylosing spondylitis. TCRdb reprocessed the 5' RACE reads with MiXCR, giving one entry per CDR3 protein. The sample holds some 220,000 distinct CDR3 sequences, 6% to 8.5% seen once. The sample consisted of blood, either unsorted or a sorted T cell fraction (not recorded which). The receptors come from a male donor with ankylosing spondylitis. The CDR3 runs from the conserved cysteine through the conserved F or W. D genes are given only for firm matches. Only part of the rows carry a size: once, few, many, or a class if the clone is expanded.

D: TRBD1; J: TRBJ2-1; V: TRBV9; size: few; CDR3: CASSTWTGASYNEQFF; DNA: TGTGCCAGCAGCACATGGACAGGAGCCTCCTACAATGAGCAGTTCTTC
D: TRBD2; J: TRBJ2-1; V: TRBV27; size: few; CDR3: CASSLAGWEGNEQFF; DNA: TGTGCCAGCAGTTTAGCGGGGTGGGAGGGCAATGAGCAGTTCTTC
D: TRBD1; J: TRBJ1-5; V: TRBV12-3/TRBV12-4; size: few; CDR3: CASSRDSSYQPQHF; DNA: TGTGCCAGCAGCCGGGACAGCTCTTATCAGCCCCAGCATTTT
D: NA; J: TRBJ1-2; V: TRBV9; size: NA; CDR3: CASSVGGNTGSYGYTF; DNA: TGTGCCAGCAGCGTAGGGGGGAATACTGGGAGCTATGGCTACACCTTC
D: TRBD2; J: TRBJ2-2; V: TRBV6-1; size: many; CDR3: CASSTGLALSTGELFF; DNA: TGTGCCAGCAGTACCGGACTAGCGTTAAGTACCGGGGAGCTGTTTTTT
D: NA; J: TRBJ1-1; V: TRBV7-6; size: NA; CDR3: CASSLEDRYTEAFF; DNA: TGTGCCAGCAGCTTAGAAGACAGGTACACTGAAGCTTTCTTT
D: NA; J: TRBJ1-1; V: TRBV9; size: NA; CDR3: CASSVAIDGRDPTEAFF; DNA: TGTGCCAGCAGCGTAGCTATTGATGGCAGGGATCCCACTGAAGCTTTCTTT
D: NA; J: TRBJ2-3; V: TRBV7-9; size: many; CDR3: CASSRGSDTQYF; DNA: TGTGCCAGCAGCAGGGGCTCAGATACGCAGTATTTT
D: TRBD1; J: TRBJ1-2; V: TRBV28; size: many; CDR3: CASSPQGAHSYTF; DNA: TGTGCCAGCAGTCCCCAGGGGGCGCATAGCTACACCTTC
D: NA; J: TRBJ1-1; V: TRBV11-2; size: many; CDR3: CASRHGQTEAFF; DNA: TGTGCCAGCAGACACGGACAGACTGAAGCTTTCTTT
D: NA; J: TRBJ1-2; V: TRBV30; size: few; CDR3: CAWSVKGVHGYTF; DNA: TGTGCCTGGAGTGTAAAGGGAGTGCATGGCTACACCTTC
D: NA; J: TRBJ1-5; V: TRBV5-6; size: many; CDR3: CASSLAGGRSNQPQHF; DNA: TGTGCCAGCAGCTTGGCCGGAGGACGGTCCAATCAGCCCCAGCATTTT
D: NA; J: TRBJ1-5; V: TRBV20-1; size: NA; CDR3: CSARDQGFFRQPQHF; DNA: TGCAGTGCTAGAGATCAAGGGTTCTTTCGGCAGCCCCAGCATTTT
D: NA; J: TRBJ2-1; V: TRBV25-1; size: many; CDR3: CAIEGPHEQFF; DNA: TGTGCCATTGAGGGACCCCATGAGCAGTTCTTC
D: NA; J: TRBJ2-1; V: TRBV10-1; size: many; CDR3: CASSESTGINEQFF; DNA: TGCGCCAGCAGTGAGTCGACGGGGATCAATGAGCAGTTCTTC
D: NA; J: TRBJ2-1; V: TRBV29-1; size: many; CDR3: CSAATWPAPYEQFF; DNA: TGCAGCGCCGCAACTTGGCCCGCTCCCTATGAGCAGTTCTTC
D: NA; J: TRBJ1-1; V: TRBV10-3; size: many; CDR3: CAISESGPNTEAFF; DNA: TGTGCCATCAGTGAGTCCGGTCCGAACACTGAAGCTTTCTTT
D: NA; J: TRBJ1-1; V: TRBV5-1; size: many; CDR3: CASSPGRVNTEAFF; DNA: TGCGCCAGCAGCCCGGGACGCGTGAACACTGAAGCTTTCTTT
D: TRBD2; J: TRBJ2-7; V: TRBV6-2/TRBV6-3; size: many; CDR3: CASSYSTLALPNLTEQYF; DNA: TGTGCCAGCAGTTACTCGACACTAGCGCTCCCCAATCTGACCGAGCAGTACTTC
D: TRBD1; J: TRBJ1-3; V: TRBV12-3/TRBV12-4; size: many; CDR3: CASNGQAKFSGNTIYF; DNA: TGTGCCAGCAACGGACAGGCGAAGTTCTCTGGAAACACCATATATTTT
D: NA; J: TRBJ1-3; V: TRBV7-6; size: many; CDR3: CASSVNLDRGNTIYF; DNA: TGTGCCAGCAGCGTCAATCTGGATCGTGGAAACACCATATATTTT
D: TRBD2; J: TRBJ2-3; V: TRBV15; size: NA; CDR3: CATSRLAGGPDTQYF; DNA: TGTGCCACCAGCAGACTAGCGGGAGGGCCAGATACGCAGTATTTT
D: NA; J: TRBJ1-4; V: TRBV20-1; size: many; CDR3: CSAREERVRTNEKLFF; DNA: TGCAGTGCTAGAGAGGAAAGGGTTAGAACTAATGAAAAACTGTTTTTT
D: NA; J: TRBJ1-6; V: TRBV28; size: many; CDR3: CASSLWAGVYNSPLHF; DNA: TGTGCCAGCAGTTTATGGGCAGGGGTTTATAATTCACCCCTCCACTTT
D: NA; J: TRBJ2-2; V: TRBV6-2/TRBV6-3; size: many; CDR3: CASQGSTGELFF; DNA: TGTGCCAGTCAAGGAAGCACCGGGGAGCTGTTTTTT
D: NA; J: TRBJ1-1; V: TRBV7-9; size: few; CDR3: CASSLAGWPEAFF; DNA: TGTGCCAGCAGCTTAGCGGGTTGGCCTGAAGCTTTCTTT
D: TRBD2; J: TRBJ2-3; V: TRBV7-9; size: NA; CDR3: CASSPWASGVSTDTQYF; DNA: TGTGCCAGCAGCCCATGGGCTAGCGGGGTTAGCACAGATACGCAGTATTTT
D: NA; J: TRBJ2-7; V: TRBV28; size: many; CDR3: CASSFLGYEQYF; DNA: TGTGCCAGCAGTTTTTTGGGGTACGAGCAGTACTTC
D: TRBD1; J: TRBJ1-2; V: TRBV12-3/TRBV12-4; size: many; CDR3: CASSPGTEGYTF; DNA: TGTGCCAGCAGTCCCGGGACAGAGGGCTACACCTTC
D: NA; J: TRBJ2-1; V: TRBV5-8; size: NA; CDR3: CASSLAVVTGRLNEQFF; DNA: TGTGCCAGCAGCTTGGCCGTCGTGACAGGAAGGTTGAATGAGCAGTTCTTC
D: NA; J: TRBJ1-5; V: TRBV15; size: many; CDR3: CATSTNREGNQPQHF; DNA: TGTGCCACCAGCACCAACAGAGAGGGCAATCAGCCCCAGCATTTT
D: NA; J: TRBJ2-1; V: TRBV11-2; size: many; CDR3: CASSQWNEQFF; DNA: TGTGCCAGCAGCCAGTGGAATGAGCAGTTCTTC
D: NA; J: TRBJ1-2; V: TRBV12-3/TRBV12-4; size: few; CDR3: CASSRTGTVFGYTF; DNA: TGTGCCAGCAGCCGTACAGGGACCGTTTTTGGCTACACCTTC
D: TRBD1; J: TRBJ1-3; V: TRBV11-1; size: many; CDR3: CASSYILSRDSSGNTIYF; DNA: TGTGCCAGCAGCTATATACTCAGCCGGGACAGCTCTGGAAACACCATATATTTT
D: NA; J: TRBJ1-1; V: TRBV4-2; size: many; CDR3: CASSQVEGMNTEAFF; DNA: TGTGCCAGCAGCCAAGTGGAGGGGATGAACACTGAAGCTTTCTTT
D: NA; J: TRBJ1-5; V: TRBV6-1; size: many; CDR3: CASSEGTEIQPQHF; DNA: TGTGCCAGCAGTGAAGGCACGGAAATTCAGCCCCAGCATTTT
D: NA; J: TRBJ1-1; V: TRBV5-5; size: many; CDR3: CASSLYRATEAFF; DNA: TGTGCCAGCAGCTTGTACAGGGCCACTGAAGCTTTCTTT
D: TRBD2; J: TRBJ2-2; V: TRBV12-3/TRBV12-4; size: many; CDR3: CASTAGAGELFF; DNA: TGTGCCAGCACCGCGGGGGCCGGGGAGCTGTTTTTT
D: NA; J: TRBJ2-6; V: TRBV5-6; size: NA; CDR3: CASSLISSSGANVLTF; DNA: TGTGCCAGCAGCTTGATTTCTAGCTCTGGGGCCAACGTCCTGACTTTC
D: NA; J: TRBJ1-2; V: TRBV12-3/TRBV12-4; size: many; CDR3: CASSFLPYNYGYTF; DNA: TGTGCCAGCAGTTTCTTGCCCTATAACTATGGCTACACCTTC
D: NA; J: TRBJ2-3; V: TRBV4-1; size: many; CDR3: CASSIRASTDTQYF; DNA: TGCGCCAGCAGTATACGTGCTAGCACAGATACGCAGTATTTT
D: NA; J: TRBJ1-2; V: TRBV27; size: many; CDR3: CASSWNGYTF; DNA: TGTGCCAGCAGTTGGAACGGCTACACCTTC